This T cell receptor beta chain is from a study of blood T cell repertoires in COVID-19 (dated by TCRdb to about 2020). About the full investigation: Collaborator samples came from the United States, Italy and Spain and covered acute and convalescent phases of COVID-19. The material from the prospective study consisted of cDNA or gDNA derived from T cells, B-cell-depleted T cells, or PBMCs. The dataset comprised deeply sampled blood TCRbeta repertoires from subjects exposed to, actively infected with, or recovered from COVID-19. The repertoires were released in a freely available public database intended as a resource for research on the immune response to SARS-CoV-2. The samples were drawn from two sources: the first 160 participants of the ongoing ImmuneRACE study, and 1,200 or so subjects contributed by 6 global collaborators. Nearly every sample came with metadata listing a de-identified subject ID, COVID-19 status, age in years and sex. Where available, HLA class I and class II types were taken from metadata supplied by the sample provider and were not determined by assay-based typing. General conclusions and limits of the study: How much clinical and demographic metadata was included differed by source and by participant, and the metadata was provided uncurated.

From its cysteine to its phenylalanine, the CDR3 spans 15 amino acids. The retained sequence is limited to the CDR3, 45 bases, with the frame set at the first base. The V end gives up 3 bases and the J end 10 bases, leaving 11 bases in the junction not matched to a gene. As encoded in the germline V gene, CDR1 is SGHTA while CDR2 is FQGTGA. Whole blood was collected in K2EDTA tubes by collaborating institutions according to the institutions' own protocols. Collaborator samples were shipped for TCRbeta analysis as frozen whole blood, isolated PBMCs, or DNA extracted from either sample type. As concerns this clone: There is no known antigen for this receptor. No qualities accompany the bases; no much larger clone lies one base away.

TCRbeta CDR3 regions were amplified from genomic DNA using the immunoSEQ Assay, a bias-controlled multiplex PCR. In the source study's methods: The number of nucleated cells in each sample was estimated by amplification of reference gene primers within the assay. Sequence reads were collapsed and filtered to measure the absolute abundance of every unique TCRbeta CDR3 rearrangement. For each sample, productive Simpson clonality was calculated by taking the square root of Simpson's diversity index across productive rearrangements. Here the immuneACCESS table is served through TCRdb, limited to in-frame sequences with V and J called. Missing clones are a known gap in these copies; in checked studies unresolved V genes cover under half, and the rest lacks a known reason. D and trimming come from the DNA, and the V and J calls and clone size come from that table. Across this sample there are around 140,000 clones, with approximately 88% seen only once. The ten largest clones add up to 8% to 11% of the sample.

The receptor comes from a man aged 60 to 69 with active or convalescent COVID-19. The sample taken for sequencing was peripheral blood. This chain joins TRBV7-3 to TRBJ2-1; TRBD2 aligns with 8 central bases. The sequence in DNA is TGTGCCAGCAGCTTTTTAGCGGGACCGGCGGGAGAGCAGTTCTTC. Protein translation: CASSFLAGPAGEQFF.